The 26 T cell receptor beta chains presented below share a single source sample, sequenced in a study of blood T cell repertoires in COVID-19. Sequenced by immunoSEQ multiplex PCR; TCRdb stores in-frame clones only, minus some. This table holds 34,000 or so clones, roughly 90% found once. Sequenced material: peripheral blood. Receptor source: a man aged 50-60 years with active or convalescent COVID-19.

J is TRBJ2-5 and V is TRBV10-3; 7 bases agree with TRBD1. CDR3 length equals 13 residues. V shed 5 bases and J 3 bases; nucleotides not matched to a gene: 3. CDR1 is ENHRY and CDR2 is SYGVKD in the germline V gene. The CDR3, as DNA: TGTGCCATCAGTCGGGACAGAAAAGAGACCCAGTACTTC. It yields the protein CAISRDRKETQYF.

V usage is TRBV5-1 and J usage is TRBJ2-3, with 7 bases that match TRBD1. J was trimmed by 1 base and V by 6 bases; bases with no gene match: 5. Germline CDR1 is SGHRS and CDR2 is YFSETQ. CDR3 length: 14 amino acids. Here the CDR3 DNA reads TGCGCCAGCATTCCAGGGACAGGCACAGATACGCAGTATTTT. It yields the protein CASIPGTGTDTQYF.

The chain has TRBV6-5 and TRBJ1-2; weak D call: TRBD1 (6 bases). The CDR3 consists of 15 residues. Germline lookup yields CDR1 MNHEY and CDR2 SVGAGI. The V end was cut by 2 bases, the J end by 6 bases, with 16 bases between. In nucleotides, the CDR3 is TGTGCCAGCAGTTACGGTACAGGGCCCCAAGATGGCTACACCTTC. Encoded protein: CASSYGTGPQDGYTF.

This chain joins TRBV4-3 and TRBJ2-3; TRBD2 aligns across 13 bases. The CDR3 is made up of 21 amino acids. V lost 0 bases and J lost 5; bases outside the gene matches: 17. Germline V gives CDR1 LGHNA, CDR2 YSLEER. CDR3 in amino acids: CASSQDWTSGSNTHPLDTQYF. In DNA form, the CDR3 reads TGCGCCAGCAGCCAAGATTGGACTAGCGGGAGCAACACACATCCGTTAGATACGCAGTATTTT.

The rearrangement uses TRBV27 and TRBJ1-5, with TRBD1 matching 7 bases. This CDR3 is built from 14 residues. Germline assignment: CDR1 MNHEY and CDR2 SMNVEV (reference sequence). The junction had 9 bases not matched to a gene; V was cut back by 2 bases and J by 11 bases. CDR3 sequence (DNA): TGTGCCAGCAGTTTACGACAGGGTTCGTCGTCCCAGCATTTT. Translating it yields CASSLRQGSSSQHF.

The chain joins TRBV6-5 to TRBJ2-2; 7 nucleotides align to TRBD1. The CDR3 totals 14 residues. Germline V gives CDR1 MNHEY, CDR2 SVGAGI. Germline trimming cut 2 bases from V and 7 bases from J; bases unmatched to any gene: 4. The CDR3 spells CASSYRGQIGELFF. The CDR3 DNA reads TGTGCCAGCAGTTACAGGGGGCAGATCGGGGAGCTGTTTTTT.

The chain employs TRBV19 and TRBJ1-5; D is perhaps TRBD1 (5 bases). Between the trimmed V and J ends, which lost 6 bases and 6 bases, there was a span of 9 bases. The length of the CDR3 is 12 residues. Germline assignment: CDR1 LNHDA and CDR2 SQIVND (reference sequence). The CDR3 reads CASRRGIQPQHF. In DNA form, the CDR3 reads TGTGCCAGTAGAAGGGGAATTCAGCCCCAGCATTTT.

The chain is built from TRBV28 and TRBJ1-2; D uncertain. V shed 4 bases and J shed 1 base, with 25 bases lying between them. The CDR3 runs to 19 residues. The germline gives CDR1 MDHEN, CDR2 SYDVKM. The CDR3, as DNA: TGTGCCAGCAGTTACCCCCGGCACGCGGACGGGGAGGTTAACTATGGCTACACCTTC. This encodes CASSYPRHADGEVNYGYTF.

The chain has TRBV2 and TRBJ2-7, with a possible D match to TRBD1 (6 bases). This CDR3 region has 13 residues. Germline assignment: CDR1 SNHLY and CDR2 FYNNEI. Trimming took off 1 base at V and 3 bases at J, with 7 bases between the two ends. CDR3 protein: CASSEDRDYEQYF. In nucleotides, the CDR3 is TGTGCCAGCAGTGAAGACAGGGACTACGAGCAGTACTTC.

This clone is a singleton in its sample. The chain has TRBV6-6 and TRBJ2-5; 11 positions match TRBD1. V shed 7 bases and J 5 bases; nucleotides not matched to a gene: 9. CDR1 is MNHNY and CDR2 is SVGAGI in the germline V gene (reference sequence). This CDR3 comprises 15 residues. The CDR3 nucleotides read TGTGCCAGCAACCTACGGACAGGGGGCGCGGAGACCCAGTACTTC. This codes for CASNLRTGGAETQYF.

The genes are TRBV28 and TRBJ2-7, with D possibly matching TRBD1 (6 bases). V was trimmed by 1 base and J by 0 bases, leaving 16 bases between them. The germline CDR1 and CDR2 sequences are MDHEN and SYDVKM. The CDR3 spans 17 residues. This CDR3 is CASSLFPGQRSSYEQYF. The CDR3 DNA is TGTGCCAGCAGTTTATTCCCCGGACAGAGAAGCTCCTACGAGCAGTACTTC.

This clone was seen just once. This chain joins TRBV6-2 or TRBV6-3 and TRBJ1-4; 8 bases fit TRBD1. Germline lookup yields CDR1 MNHEY and CDR2 SVGEGT. This CDR3 is built from 17 residues. The junction had 8 bases not matched to a gene; V was cut back by 0 bases and J by 5 bases. This chain's CDR3 is CASSYSAGGAGNEKLFF. As DNA, the CDR3 is TGTGCCAGCAGTTACTCGGCAGGGGGCGCCGGGAATGAAAAACTGTTTTTT.

For this clone: Within the sample, other DNA sequences also encode this same CDR3. As DNA, the CDR3 is TGCGCCAGCAGCCAGGGACTAGCGGGGACATACGAGCAGTACTTC. Protein sequence: CASSQGLAGTYEQYF. The chain uses TRBV4-1 and TRBJ2-7; 13 bases match TRBD2. Germline V lookup: CDR1 MGHRA, CDR2 YSYEKL. With V trimmed by 3 bases and J by 4 bases, 3 bases remained unmatched. This CDR3 has 15 residues.

The chain employs TRBV27 and TRBJ2-3; no definite D call. CDR3 size: 13 residues. Germline V lookup: CDR1 MNHEY, CDR2 SMNVEV (reference sequence). Trimming shortened V by 5 bases and J by 3 bases, and 9 bases separated the two germline ends. The DNA for the CDR3 is TGTGCCAGCAGTCCCCTCGTTACAGATACGCAGTATTTT. It yields the protein CASSPLVTDTQYF.

The chain employs TRBV28 and TRBJ2-1; 13 bases are shared with TRBD2. The CDR3 length is 15 residues. Looked up from germline, CDR1 is MDHEN and CDR2 is SYDVKM. The trim removed 2 bases at V and 8 bases at J, leaving 3 bases unmatched. CDR3 in amino acids: CASSLHTSGRDEQFF. The CDR3 DNA is TGTGCCAGCAGTTTACATACTAGCGGGAGGGATGAGCAGTTCTTC.

The rearrangement links TRBV20-1 to TRBJ2-3; maybe TRBD2 (6 bases). The CDR3 loop spans 18 amino acids. Trimming took off 3 bases at V and 2 bases at J, with 24 bases between the two ends. Germline lookup yields CDR1 DFQATT and CDR2 SNEGSKA (reference sequence). The CDR3 loop is CSASIRDFIKEITDTQYF. The DNA of the CDR3 is TGCAGTGCTAGTATCCGGGACTTTATCAAAGAGATCACAGATACGCAGTATTTT.

This chain connects TRBV19 to TRBJ2-5; 13 positions agree with TRBD2. CDR3 length equals 18 residues. V lost 2 bases and J lost 2; bases outside the gene matches: 8. CDR1 and CDR2 from the germline V gene are LNHDA and SQIVND (reference sequence). The CDR3 protein is CASSIPGLAGPAQETQYF. The CDR3, as DNA: TGTGCCAGTAGTATACCGGGACTAGCGGGACCCGCTCAAGAGACCCAGTACTTC.

This chain uses TRBV27 with TRBJ1-5, with a weak D call TRBD1 (6 bases). The germline V gene encodes CDR1 MNHEY and CDR2 SMNVEV (reference sequence). The CDR3 loop spans 15 amino acids. Trimming left V 8 bases short and J 0 bases short, with 14 bases between. The CDR3 coding sequence is TGTGCCAGCGCTTCCGGACAGTATAGCAATCAGCCCCAGCATTTT. This codes for CASASGQYSNQPQHF.

J is TRBJ2-7 and V is TRBV7-9; D might be TRBD2 (6 bases). CDR1 is SEHNR and CDR2 is FQNEAQ in the germline V gene (reference sequence). The CDR3 spans 17 residues. The V and J ends lost 5 bases and 1 base respectively, with 21 bases between them. Written as DNA, the CDR3 is TGTGCCAGCAGCGCCGAACTGGGGGGTCACCCATCCTACGAGCAGTACTTC. Translated: CASSAELGGHPSYEQYF.

CDR3 in DNA: TGTGCCATCAGTGAAGGGCCAGGGAACTATGGCTACACCTTC. Translation: CAISEGPGNYGYTF. J is TRBJ1-2 and V is TRBV10-3; D perhaps matches TRBD1 (5 bases). The V end lost 3 bases, the J end lost 2 bases, and 10 bases lay between the germline ends. Per germline, CDR1 ENHRY and CDR2 SYGVKD. CDR3 length: 14 amino acids.

CDR3 protein: CASSPGTVFYEQYF. For the CDR3, the DNA is TGTGCCAGCAGCCCCGGGACAGTCTTCTACGAGCAGTACTTC. This chain connects TRBV7-9 to TRBJ2-7; 7 positions match TRBD1. Trimming took 5 bases from V and 3 from J; bases not matched to a gene: 7. Germline CDR1 and CDR2: SEHNR and FQNEAQ (reference sequence). The CDR3 runs 14 residues.

The CDR3 nucleotides read TGCGCCAGCAGCTTGGGCCTAGCGGGAAGCCAAGAGACCCAGTACTTC. Amino acids: CASSLGLAGSQETQYF. The rearrangement uses TRBV5-1 and TRBJ2-5, with 9 positions matching TRBD2. This CDR3 has 16 amino acids. The V and J ends lost 0 bases and 1 base, in that order; junction bases with no gene match: 4. Germline V gene sequence: CDR1 SGHRS, CDR2 YFSETQ.

DNA of the CDR3: TGTGCCAGCAGCAAACAGGGGACTTTAGCAAATCAGCCCCAGCATTTT. It specifies CASSKQGTLANQPQHF. This chain links TRBV7-2 with TRBJ1-5, with 7 bases that match TRBD1. Germline CDR1 is SGHTA and CDR2 is FQGNSA. The V segment lost 5 bases and the J segment 4 bases; nucleotides outside the gene matches: 11. The CDR3 totals 16 residues. The entire variable domain, with the rest obtained from reference TRBV7-2 and TRBJ1-5, is as follows: GAGVSQSPSNKVTEKGKDVELRCDPISGHTALYWYRQSLGQGLEFLIYFQGNSAPDKSGLPSDRFSAERTGGSVSTLTIQRTQQEDSAVYLCASSKQGTLANQPQHFGDGTRLSIL.

J is TRBJ2-4 and V is TRBV5-5; 7 positions match TRBD1. V lost 4 bases, J lost 13 bases, and 11 bases stayed unmatched. CDR3 length: 13 residues. From germline, CDR1 is SGHKS and CDR2 YYEKEE (reference sequence). CDR3 coding DNA: TGTGCCAGCAGCGTTAGTACAGGGGCAACCCAGTACTTC. As protein: CASSVSTGATQYF. The variable domain in full, completed from reference TRBV5-5 and TRBJ2-4, reads DAGVTQSPTHLIKTRGQQVTLRCSPISGHKSVSWYQQVLGQGPQFIFQYYEKEERGRGNFPDRFSARQFPNYSSELNVNALLLGDSALYLCASSVSTGATQYFGAGTRLSVL.

The genes are TRBV3-1 (or the pseudogene TRBV3-2) and TRBJ2-1, with 8 bases fitting TRBD2. CDR3 length: 15 residues. V was pared by 4 bases and J by 4 bases, with 6 bases of the junction left unmatched. CDR1 is LGHDT, CDR2 YNNKEL, per germline (reference sequence). The CDR3 coding sequence is TGTGCCAGCAGCCCCACTAGCGGACGATACAATGAGCAGTTCTTC. Translation gives CASSPTSGRYNEQFF.

V gene TRBV6-5 combines with J gene TRBJ1-5; D might be TRBD1 (5 bases). Trimming shortened V by 5 bases and J by 3 bases, and 8 bases separated the two germline ends. The V gene's germline CDR1 is MNHEY and CDR2 SVGAGI. CDR3 size: 13 residues. The CDR3 sequence: CASSQGLNQPQHF. Here the CDR3 DNA reads TGTGCCAGCAGTCAGGGCCTCAATCAGCCCCAGCATTTT.